These 27 T cell receptor beta chains share one sample of origin, sequenced in a study of blood T cell repertoires in COVID-19. The data were produced by immunoSEQ multiplex PCR, yet TCRdb's version contains in-frame clones alone and is incomplete. The sample carries 200,000 to 250,000 clones, approximately 90% recorded once. Source material: peripheral blood. The origin of the receptors is a man aged 30-40 years with COVID-19, enrolled during active disease.

The chain links TRBV15 to TRBJ1-2, with 10 bases lining up with TRBD1. Germline lookup yields CDR1 LNHNV and CDR2 YYDKDF (reference sequence). CDR3 length: 15 amino acids. V was pared by 4 bases and J by 7 bases, with 9 bases of the junction left unmatched. CDR3 region: CATSTGPGQGLGYTF. The CDR3, as DNA: TGTGCCACCAGCACCGGTCCGGGACAGGGGCTTGGCTACACCTTC.

This chain links TRBV5-1 with TRBJ2-3; 8 bases are shared with TRBD2. From germline, CDR1 is SGHRS and CDR2 YFSETQ. Trimming cost V 0 bases and J 4 bases; bases outside gene matches: 10. The CDR3 extends over 17 amino acids. The CDR3 DNA reads TGCGCCAGCAGCTTGGTTGCCGGGAGGGCGGGGGCAGATACGCAGTATTTT. Protein: CASSLVAGRAGADTQYF.

This chain joins TRBV7-9 and TRBJ2-3, with D tentatively TRBD1 (5 bases). The CDR3 extends over 12 amino acids. Germline V gene sequence: CDR1 SEHNR, CDR2 FQNEAQ (reference sequence). V was cut by 5 bases and J by 6 bases, with 9 bases left in between. The CDR3 DNA reads as TGTGCCAGCAGCGGTCAGGGCGATACGCAGTATTTT. Translated: CASSGQGDTQYF.

The V call is TRBV7-3, the J call TRBJ2-1; 8 positions match TRBD2. V shed 5 bases, J shed 9 bases, and the junction held 15 bases outside the gene matches. The CDR3 length is 16 residues. CDR1 SGHTA and CDR2 FQGTGA come from the germline V gene. CDR3 loop: CASSPPNGGDWGEQFF. CDR3 nucleotide sequence: TGTGCCAGCAGCCCCCCTAACGGGGGGGACTGGGGTGAGCAGTTCTTC.

This chain uses TRBV19 with TRBJ2-1; D remains unclear. Trimming shortened V by 4 bases and J by 0 bases, and 13 bases separated the two germline ends. The germline V gene has CDR1 LNHDA and CDR2 SQIVND (reference sequence). The CDR3 spans 16 residues. The CDR3 nucleotides are TGTGCCAGTAGTAGTAACAGCCACCCCTCCTACAATGAGCAGTTCTTC. Amino acid sequence: CASSSNSHPSYNEQFF.

This rearrangement joins TRBV18 to TRBJ2-3, with TRBD2 identical over 11 bases. Germline loops: CDR1 KGHSH, CDR2 LQKENI. Losses at the gene ends were 3 bases for V and 6 bases for J; bases not matched to a gene: 11. The length of the CDR3 is 17 residues. Written as DNA, the CDR3 is TGTGCCAGCTCACCTCTACTCACTAGCGGGAGAGCGGATACGCAGTATTTT. It is translated as CASSPLLTSGRADTQYF.

The V and J genes are TRBV4-1 and TRBJ2-1; D not resolved. Looked up from germline, CDR1 is MGHRA and CDR2 is YSYEKL. This CDR3 comprises 15 residues. Between the trimmed V and J ends, which lost 3 bases and 4 bases, there was a span of 13 bases. DNA for the CDR3: TGCGCCAGCAGCCATGATACTATGCGATACAATGAGCAGTTCTTC. This encodes CASSHDTMRYNEQFF.

The table lists this clone with a few counts. V gene TRBV5-1 combines with J gene TRBJ1-2; a possible D gene is TRBD1 (6 bases). The CDR3 spans 17 residues. Trimming cost V 2 bases and J 5 bases, with 22 bases left between them. CDR1 is SGHRS, CDR2 YFSETQ, per germline. As DNA, the CDR3 is TGCGCCAGCAGCTTACTCCTACCTACAGGGTTAGGGTATGGCTACACCTTC. Protein sequence: CASSLLLPTGLGYGYTF.

The V call is TRBV11-2, the J call TRBJ2-3; D gene uncertain. The CDR3 has 13 amino acids. Trimming shortened V by 5 bases and J by 7 bases, and 13 bases separated the two germline ends. Germline V lookup: CDR1 SGHAT, CDR2 FQNNGV. Here the CDR3 DNA reads TGTGCCAGCAGCCTCGTATTCGCGAATACGCAGTATTTT. Translation: CASSLVFANTQYF. Full variable domain (missing parts from reference TRBV11-2 and TRBJ2-3): EAGVAQSPRYKIIEKRQSVAFWCNPISGHATLYWYQQILGQGPKLLIQFQNNGVVDDSQLPKDRFSAERLKGVDSTLKIQPAKLEDSAVYLCASSLVFANTQYFGPGTRLTVL.

The gene calls are TRBV7-9 and TRBJ2-7; D is possibly TRBD2 (6 bases). V lost 5 bases and J lost 1, with 15 bases in between. From germline, CDR1 is SEHNR and CDR2 FQNEAQ (reference sequence). CDR3 length equals 15 residues. The CDR3 loop is CASSLGLPESYEQYF. The CDR3, as DNA: TGTGCCAGCAGCCTGGGACTCCCGGAGTCCTACGAGCAGTACTTC.

The CDR3 loop is CASSPTGLNEQFF. CDR3 in DNA: TGCGCCAGCAGCCCCACAGGGTTAAATGAGCAGTTCTTC. The chain uses TRBV4-1 and TRBJ2-1, with D perhaps TRBD1 (6 bases). Trimming took 4 bases from V and 7 from J, leaving 11 bases between them. This CDR3 spans 13 amino acids. CDR1 is MGHRA and CDR2 is YSYEKL in the germline V gene.

The V and J genes are TRBV19 and TRBJ2-7, with D maybe TRBD1 (5 bases). The V end lost 3 bases, the J end lost 1 base, and 10 bases lay between the germline ends. Germline loops: CDR1 LNHDA, CDR2 SQIVND (reference sequence). The CDR3 length is 14 residues. The CDR3 region has the DNA TGTGCCAGTAGTATTACAGGTTTATCCTACGAGCAGTACTTC. Translation gives CASSITGLSYEQYF. The full variable domain, rest sourced from reference TRBV19 and TRBJ2-7, is DGGITQSPKYLFRKEGQNVTLSCEQNLNHDAMYWYRQDPGQGLRLIYYSQIVNDFQKGDIAEGYSVSREKKESFPLTVTSAQKNPTAFYLCASSITGLSYEQYFGPGTRLTVT.

The rearrangement uses TRBV10-3 and TRBJ1-2, with a tentative D call TRBD1 (5 bases). Germline V gives CDR1 ENHRY, CDR2 SYGVKD. This CDR3 is built from 12 residues. V gave up 3 bases and J gave up 8 bases, with 10 bases separating them. DNA for the CDR3: TGTGCCATCAGTGAAGTGGGGGGAGGCTACACCTTC. This sequence encodes CAISEVGGGYTF.

This chain uses TRBV11-3 with TRBJ1-5, with D tentatively TRBD1 (6 bases). This CDR3 region has 14 residues. The V gene lost 5 bases and the J gene lost 1 base, with 9 bases spanning the gap. The germline gives CDR1 SGHNT, CDR2 YENEEA. CDR3 nucleotides: TGTGCCAGCAGCCCCGGACAGAGCAATCAGCCCCAGCATTTT. Its protein is CASSPGQSNQPQHF.

DNA of the CDR3: TGTGCCAGCAGCCCACCCCGGACAAGGGACTATGGCTACACCTTC. It specifies CASSPPRTRDYGYTF. This chain uses TRBV11-2 with TRBJ1-2, with D perhaps matching TRBD1 (5 bases). Germline CDR1 and CDR2: SGHAT and FQNNGV. This CDR3 region has 15 residues. Trimming left V 5 bases short and J 3 bases short, with 16 bases between.

V gene TRBV28 combines with J gene TRBJ2-1; D is perhaps TRBD1 (5 bases). V lost 5 bases to trimming and J lost 6 bases, with 11 bases between them. The germline CDR1 and CDR2 sequences are MDHEN and SYDVKM. The CDR3 totals 13 residues. CDR3: CASSRIDSNEQFF. In DNA, the CDR3 is TGTGCCAGCAGTCGCATCGACAGCAATGAGCAGTTCTTC.

The chain combines TRBV28 with TRBJ1-1; no clear D. Trimming removed 1 base at V and 3 bases at J, with 12 bases between. The germline V gene has CDR1 MDHEN and CDR2 SYDVKM. The CDR3 length is 15 residues. This CDR3 reads CASSLYPRVDTEAFF. Here the CDR3 DNA reads TGTGCCAGCAGTTTATATCCTCGGGTGGACACTGAAGCTTTCTTT.

The chain combines TRBV5-5 with TRBJ2-7; TRBD2 matches at 8 bases. Germline CDR1 is SGHKS and CDR2 is YYEKEE (reference sequence). The trim removed 0 bases at V and 3 bases at J, leaving 2 bases unmatched. This CDR3 is built from 14 residues. The CDR3 reads CASSLVAGGYEQYF. The DNA of the CDR3 is TGTGCCAGCAGCTTGGTGGCGGGAGGCTACGAGCAGTACTTC.

V gene TRBV19 combines with J gene TRBJ1-1; 9 nucleotides line up with TRBD1. This CDR3 region has 16 residues. J lost 0 bases, V lost 5 bases, and 7 bases had no gene match. CDR1 LNHDA and CDR2 SQIVND come from the germline V gene (reference sequence). CDR3 in amino acids: CASSSGQGVMNTEAFF. Here the CDR3 DNA reads TGTGCCAGTAGTTCGGGACAGGGCGTTATGAACACTGAAGCTTTCTTT.

This clone is categorized as large (0.1 to 1%). The DNA of the CDR3 is TGTGCCAGCAGTGAGGGGACTAGCGGGAGAAATAATGAGCAGTTCTTC. Its translation is CASSEGTSGRNNEQFF. The V call is TRBV6-1, the J call TRBJ2-1; 14 nucleotides line up with TRBD2. Germline CDR1 is MNHNS and CDR2 is SASEGT. The J segment lost 7 bases and the V segment lost 3 bases, leaving 5 bases of the junction unmatched. The CDR3 is made up of 16 amino acids.

The gene calls are TRBV9 and TRBJ2-1; the D gene is possibly TRBD2 (5 bases). The CDR3 runs 17 residues. CDR1 is SGDLS, CDR2 YYNGEE, per germline. The V gene lost 0 bases and the J gene lost 0 bases, with 13 bases spanning the gap. The CDR3 here is CASSVEEGLSSYNEQFF. In nucleotides, the CDR3 is TGTGCCAGCAGCGTAGAAGAGGGTCTTAGCTCCTACAATGAGCAGTTCTTC.

The rearrangement links TRBV21-1 to TRBJ2-7; TRBD1, the table's D call, lacks a check against the DNA. TRBV21-1 is tagged as a pseudogene. This CDR3 contains 18 residues. The DNA of the CDR3 is TGTGCCAGCACCAGGGGCCGCCCCTATTACCTTAGCTCCTACGAGCAGTACTTC. This sequence encodes CASTRGRPYYLSSYEQYF.

V usage is TRBV18 and J usage is TRBJ2-3; D gene unclear. Germline loops: CDR1 KGHSH, CDR2 LQKENI. The CDR3 sequence is 16 residues long. V was cut by 3 bases and J by 0 bases, with 13 bases left in between. In DNA form, the CDR3 reads TGTGCCAGCTCACCTACAGCCATTTCTAGCACAGATACGCAGTATTTT. As protein: CASSPTAISSTDTQYF.

The chain links TRBV29-1 to TRBJ1-5, with D unclear. Germline CDR1 is SQVTM and CDR2 is ANQGSEA. V gave up 5 bases and J gave up 0 bases, with 5 bases separating them. The CDR3 has 12 residues. CDR3 DNA sequence: TGCAGCGTTAGCTTTAGCAATCAGCCCCAGCATTTT. It yields the protein CSVSFSNQPQHF.

This chain joins TRBV7-2 and TRBJ2-1; 13 bases are shared with TRBD2. The CDR3 is 18 amino acids. With 5 bases clipped from V and 7 bases from J, the junction kept 14 bases outside the gene matches. Germline-derived CDR1 and CDR2 are SGHTA and FQGNSA. CDR3 region: CASSPPNQLAGGMNEQFF. The CDR3 bases are TGTGCCAGCAGCCCGCCTAACCAACTAGCGGGGGGGATGAATGAGCAGTTCTTC.

This chain connects TRBV5-6 to TRBJ2-5; TRBD1 agrees at 9 bases. CDR1 and CDR2 from the germline V gene are SGHDT and YYEEEE. The CDR3 is 15 residues long. V lost 0 bases to trimming and J lost 5 bases; unmatched junction nucleotides: 5. CDR3 sequence reads: CASSLVGTGPETQYF. The CDR3, as DNA: TGTGCCAGCAGCTTGGTCGGGACAGGGCCGGAGACCCAGTACTTC.

The J gene is TRBJ1-5, the V gene TRBV24-1, with D possibly being TRBD1 (5 bases). This CDR3 comprises 14 residues. Germline CDR1 and CDR2: KGHDR and SFDVKD. Trimming shortened V by 9 bases and J by 6 bases, and 17 bases separated the two germline ends. The CDR3 DNA follows: TGTGCCACCGGGGCTCCGGGCGGTGGTCAGCCCCAGCATTTT. Translating it yields CATGAPGGGQPQHF.